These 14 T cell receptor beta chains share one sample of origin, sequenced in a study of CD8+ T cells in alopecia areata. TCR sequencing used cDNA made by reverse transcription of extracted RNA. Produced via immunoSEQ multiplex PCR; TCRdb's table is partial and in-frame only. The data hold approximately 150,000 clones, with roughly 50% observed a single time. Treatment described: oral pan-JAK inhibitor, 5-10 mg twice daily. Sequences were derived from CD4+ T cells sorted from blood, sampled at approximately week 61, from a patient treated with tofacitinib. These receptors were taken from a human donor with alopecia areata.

The CDR3: CASSLAGTANTGELFF. As DNA, the CDR3 is TGTGCCAGCAGCTTAGCCGGGACCGCGAACACCGGGGAGCTGTTTTTT. The chain employs TRBV9 and TRBJ2-2; tentatively, D is TRBD1 or TRBD2 (5 bases each). The CDR3 totals 16 residues. Germline CDR1 reads SGDLS; CDR2 reads YYNGEE. V lost 4 bases and J 0 bases, leaving 13 bases between the germline ends.

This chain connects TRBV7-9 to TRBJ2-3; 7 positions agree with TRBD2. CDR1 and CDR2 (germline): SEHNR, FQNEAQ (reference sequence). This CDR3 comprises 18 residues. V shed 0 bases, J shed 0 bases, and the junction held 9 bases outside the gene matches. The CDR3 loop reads CASSLAPGGPPSTDTQYF. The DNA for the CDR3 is TGTGCCAGCAGCTTAGCACCGGGGGGTCCTCCTAGCACAGATACGCAGTATTTT.

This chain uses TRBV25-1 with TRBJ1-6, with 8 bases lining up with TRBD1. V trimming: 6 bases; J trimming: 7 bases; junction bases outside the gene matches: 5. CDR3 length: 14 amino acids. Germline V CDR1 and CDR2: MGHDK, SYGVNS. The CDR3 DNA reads TGTGCCAGCAGCTCGACAGGGGCAAATTCACCCCTCCACTTT. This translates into CASSSTGANSPLHF.

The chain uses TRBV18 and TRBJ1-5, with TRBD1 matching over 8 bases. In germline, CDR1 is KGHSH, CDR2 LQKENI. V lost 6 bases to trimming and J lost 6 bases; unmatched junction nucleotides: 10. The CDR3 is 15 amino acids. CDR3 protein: CASSATGDKSQPQHF. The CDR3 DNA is TGTGCCAGCTCCGCGACAGGGGATAAGAGTCAGCCCCAGCATTTT.

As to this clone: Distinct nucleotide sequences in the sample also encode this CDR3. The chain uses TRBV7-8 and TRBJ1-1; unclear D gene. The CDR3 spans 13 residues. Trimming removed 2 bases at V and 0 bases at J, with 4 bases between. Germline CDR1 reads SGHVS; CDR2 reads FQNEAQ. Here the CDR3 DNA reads TGTGCCAGCAGCTTATCCCTGAACACTGAAGCTTTCTTT. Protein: CASSLSLNTEAFF.

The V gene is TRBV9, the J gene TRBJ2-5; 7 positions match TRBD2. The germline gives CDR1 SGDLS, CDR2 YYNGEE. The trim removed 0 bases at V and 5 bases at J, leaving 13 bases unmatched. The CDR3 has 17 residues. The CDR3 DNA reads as TGTGCCAGCAGCGTAGGTCGGGAGGACCGTTACGGGGAGACCCAGTACTTC. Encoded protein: CASSVGREDRYGETQYF.

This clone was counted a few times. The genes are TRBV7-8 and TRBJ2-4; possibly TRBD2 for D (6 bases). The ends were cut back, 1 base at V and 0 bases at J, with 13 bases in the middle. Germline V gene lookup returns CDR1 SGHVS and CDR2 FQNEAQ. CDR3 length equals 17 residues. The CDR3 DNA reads TGTGCCAGCAGCTTAGAGGGAGCGGGTGTAGCCAAAAACATTCAGTACTTC. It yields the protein CASSLEGAGVAKNIQYF.

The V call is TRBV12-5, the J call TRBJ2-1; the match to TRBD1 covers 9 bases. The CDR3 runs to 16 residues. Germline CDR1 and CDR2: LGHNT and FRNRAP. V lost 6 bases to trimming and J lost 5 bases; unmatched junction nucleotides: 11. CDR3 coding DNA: TGTGCTAGTGGACGTACGGGACAGGGAAGGGACAATGAGCAGTTCTTC. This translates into CASGRTGQGRDNEQFF.

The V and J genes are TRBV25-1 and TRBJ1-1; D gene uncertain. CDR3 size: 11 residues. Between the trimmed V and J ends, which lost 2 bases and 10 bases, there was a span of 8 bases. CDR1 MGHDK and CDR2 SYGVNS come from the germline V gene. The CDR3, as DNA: TGTGCCAGCAGTGAAGGACCAGGAGCTTTCTTT. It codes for CASSEGPGAFF.

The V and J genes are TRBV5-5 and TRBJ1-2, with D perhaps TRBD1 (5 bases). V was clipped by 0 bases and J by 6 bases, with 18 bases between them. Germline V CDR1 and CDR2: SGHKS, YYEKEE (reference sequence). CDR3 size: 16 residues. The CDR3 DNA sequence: TGTGCCAGCAGCTTGGCCTTCGGGCAGGGCGAGAATGGCTACACCTTC. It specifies CASSLAFGQGENGYTF.

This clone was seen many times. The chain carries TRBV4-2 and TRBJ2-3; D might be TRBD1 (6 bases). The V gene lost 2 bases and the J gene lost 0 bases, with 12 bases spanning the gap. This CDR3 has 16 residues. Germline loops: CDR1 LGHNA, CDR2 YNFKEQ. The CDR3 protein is CASSQSGGRSTDTQYF. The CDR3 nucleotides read TGTGCCAGCAGCCAAAGTGGGGGCCGAAGCACAGATACGCAGTATTTT.

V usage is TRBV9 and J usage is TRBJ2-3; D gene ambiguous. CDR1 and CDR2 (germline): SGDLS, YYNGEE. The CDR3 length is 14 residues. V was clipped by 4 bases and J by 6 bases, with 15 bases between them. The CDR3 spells CASSPSVQKDTQYF. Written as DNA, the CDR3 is TGTGCCAGCAGCCCTTCGGTCCAAAAGGATACGCAGTATTTT. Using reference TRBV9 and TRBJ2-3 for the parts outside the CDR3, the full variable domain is DSGVTQTPKHLITATGQRVTLRCSPRSGDLSVYWYQQSLDQGLQFLIQYYNGEERAKGNILERFSAQQFPDLHSELNLSSLELGDSALYFCASSPSVQKDTQYFGPGTRLTVL.

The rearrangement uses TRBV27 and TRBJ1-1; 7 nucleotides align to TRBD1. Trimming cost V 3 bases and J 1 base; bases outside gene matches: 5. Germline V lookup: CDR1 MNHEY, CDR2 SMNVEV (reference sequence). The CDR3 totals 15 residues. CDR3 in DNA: TGTGCCAGCAGTTTTTCCAACAGGGGGAACACTGAAGCTTTCTTT. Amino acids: CASSFSNRGNTEAFF.

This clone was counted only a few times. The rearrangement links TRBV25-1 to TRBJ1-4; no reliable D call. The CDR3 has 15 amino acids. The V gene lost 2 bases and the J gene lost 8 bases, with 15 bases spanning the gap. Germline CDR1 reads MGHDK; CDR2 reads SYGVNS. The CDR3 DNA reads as TGTGCCAGCAGTGAAGGGGATAGGGTATTCGAAAAACTGTTTTTT. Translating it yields CASSEGDRVFEKLFF.